One and the same sample provided the 30 T cell receptor beta chains below, sequenced in a study of Ad26.COV2.S vaccination and SARS-CoV-2 variants. Profiling relied on immunoSEQ multiplex PCR, and the TCRdb table lists in-frame clones only, not all of them. Here the sample spans 440,000 or so clones, 80% to 90% being singletons. The treatment here: roughly 18 received Ad26.COV2.S at low or high dose, single or two shots; several received placebo; per-sample allocation not given. Collection of samples fell on day 63 after the first vaccine or placebo injection. Specimen: peripheral blood, collected in a trial of Ad26.COV2.S vaccine versus placebo. Every receptor here comes from a person aged 18-60 years who received the Ad26.COV2.S COVID-19 vaccine or a placebo.

V is TRBV30 and J is TRBJ2-1, with 11 positions matching TRBD2. CDR1 is GTSNPN and CDR2 is SVGIG in the germline V gene (reference sequence). V shed 5 bases and J 3 bases; nucleotides not matched to a gene: 0. The CDR3 runs to 13 residues. CDR3 loop: CAWGTSGYNEQFF. CDR3 nucleotides: TGTGCCTGGGGGACTAGCGGCTACAATGAGCAGTTCTTC.

V usage is TRBV9 and J usage is TRBJ2-2; D gene ambiguous. There are 14 residues in the CDR3. In germline, CDR1 is SGDLS, CDR2 YYNGEE. Trimming shortened V by 1 base and J by 5 bases, and 9 bases separated the two germline ends. CDR3 amino acids: CASSVSRVTGELFF. The CDR3 region has the DNA TGTGCCAGCAGCGTAAGCCGAGTAACCGGGGAGCTGTTTTTT.

This clone appeared once. The chain recombines TRBV4-1 with TRBJ1-1, with D perhaps TRBD1 (6 bases). The CDR3 contains 15 residues. The V end was cut by 1 base, the J end by 4 bases, with 13 bases between. Germline lookup yields CDR1 MGHRA and CDR2 YSYEKL. The CDR3 here is CASSQVPLGATEAFF. In DNA, the CDR3 is TGCGCCAGCAGCCAAGTTCCTTTGGGGGCCACTGAAGCTTTCTTT.

Remarks on this clone: Because the CDR3's place on the DNA is in doubt, the DNA is left out and the CDR3 is given as listed by TCRdb. The chain carries TRBV5-1 and TRBJ2-5; TRBD1, as called in the table, went unchecked against the DNA. Germline CDR1 reads SGHRS; CDR2 reads YFSETQ. Inclusive of both ends, the CDR3 amounts to 17 amino acids. The CDR3: CASSFGSGQGGMETQYF.

The chain is built from TRBV30 and TRBJ1-1; no reliable D call. V lost 2 bases and J lost 0, with 13 bases in between. CDR3 length: 15 residues. The germline gives CDR1 GTSNPN, CDR2 SVGIG (reference sequence). The DNA for the CDR3 is TGTGCCTGGAGTTCATCCCTCTTCATGAACACTGAAGCTTTCTTT. Translating it yields CAWSSSLFMNTEAFF.

This clone was observed once. J is TRBJ2-3 and V is TRBV10-3; 14 bases are shared with TRBD2. The germline V gene encodes CDR1 ENHRY and CDR2 SYGVKD. Trimming cost V 6 bases and J 6 bases; bases outside gene matches: 5. The CDR3 sequence is 15 residues long. CDR3 sequence reads: CAIRTSGRARDTQYF. CDR3 sequence (DNA): TGTGCCATCAGGACTAGCGGGAGGGCCAGGGATACGCAGTATTTT.

V and J are TRBV6-5 and TRBJ1-3; 7 bases match TRBD1. CDR1 is MNHEY, CDR2 SVGAGI, per germline. V shed 6 bases, J shed 3 bases, and the junction held 5 bases outside the gene matches. The CDR3 totals 14 residues. The DNA for the CDR3 is TGTGCCAGCAGCTACAGGGGTGGTGGAAACACCATATATTTT. Translating it yields CASSYRGGGNTIYF.

The chain links TRBV28 to TRBJ2-6; D not certain. The CDR3 loop spans 13 amino acids. Trimming took off 10 bases at V and 1 base at J, with 8 bases between the two ends. Germline loops: CDR1 MDHEN, CDR2 SYDVKM. In nucleotides, the CDR3 is TGTGCCACTCGGTTATCTGGGGCCAACGTCCTGACTTTC. This sequence encodes CATRLSGANVLTF.

Only a few counts were recorded for this clone. This chain uses TRBV19 with TRBJ1-1, with D possibly matching TRBD1 (6 bases). Germline CDR1 reads LNHDA; CDR2 reads SQIVND (reference sequence). The CDR3 is made up of 15 amino acids. Deletions cut 5 bases from V and 5 bases from J, with 18 bases between. The CDR3 sequence is CASSPHRGGLTEAFF. The DNA of the CDR3 is TGTGCCAGTAGTCCTCATAGGGGGGGGTTGACTGAAGCTTTCTTT.

The chain links TRBV29-1 to TRBJ2-3; tentatively, D is TRBD1 or TRBD2 (5 bases each). The CDR3 runs to 13 residues. Germline V gene data show CDR1 as SQVTM and CDR2 as ANQGSEA. V was pared by 3 bases and J by 3 bases, with 10 bases between. CDR3 DNA sequence: TGCAGCGTTGATGGGGGAGTGACAGATACGCAGTATTTT. The encoded protein is CSVDGGVTDTQYF.

The rearrangement links TRBV9 to TRBJ1-1, with D tentatively TRBD1 (6 bases). Between the trimmed V and J ends, which lost 3 bases and 4 bases, there was a span of 16 bases. CDR3 length: 15 residues. Looked up from germline, CDR1 is SGDLS and CDR2 is YYNGEE. As DNA, the CDR3 is TGTGCCAGCAGCGCTGAGGTGCTGGACAGCACTGAAGCTTTCTTT. It codes for CASSAEVLDSTEAFF.

The V call is TRBV12-3 or TRBV12-4, the J call TRBJ2-1, with D unresolved. V gave up 5 bases and J gave up 10 bases, with 15 bases separating them. The CDR3 has 13 amino acids. The CDR3 nucleotides read TGTGCCAGCAGTCCTAGAGCATTCGGGGAGCAGTTCTTC. The encoded protein is CASSPRAFGEQFF.

Concerning this clone itself: The same CDR3 also results from other DNA sequences found in this sample. The rearrangement uses TRBV9 and TRBJ2-7; D gene uncertain. Germline V gene lookup returns CDR1 SGDLS and CDR2 YYNGEE. This CDR3 region has 14 residues. V lost 0 bases and J 2 bases, leaving 9 bases between the germline ends. CDR3 in DNA: TGTGCCAGCAGCGTAGATGGGCGAACCTACGAGCAGTACTTC. It yields the protein CASSVDGRTYEQYF.

This clone came up once. The chain has TRBV15 and TRBJ2-7, with TRBD1 as a possible D gene (5 bases). The germline V and J ends were trimmed by 0 bases and 4 bases, with 13 bases remaining between them. CDR3 size: 15 residues. Germline lookup yields CDR1 LNHNV and CDR2 YYDKDF (reference sequence). This CDR3 is CATSRDWTHKYEQYF. As DNA, the CDR3 is TGTGCCACCAGCAGAGATTGGACACATAAATACGAGCAGTACTTC.

The rearrangement uses TRBV6-5 and TRBJ1-2; no definite D call. This CDR3 spans 15 amino acids. V was shortened by 4 bases and J by 4 bases, with 16 bases between the two germline ends. CDR1 and CDR2 from the germline V gene are MNHEY and SVGAGI. The CDR3 nucleotides read TGTGCCAGCAGTTCGGCGTTTCTCGTTGGCTATGGCTACACCTTC. It encodes CASSSAFLVGYGYTF.

The V and J genes are TRBV3-1 (or the pseudogene TRBV3-2) and TRBJ2-4; the match to TRBD2 covers 13 bases. The V and J ends lost 1 base and 6 bases, in that order; junction bases with no gene match: 9. The CDR3 is made up of 18 amino acids. Per the germline V gene, CDR1 is LGHDT and CDR2 is YNNKEL (reference sequence). The CDR3 DNA is TGTGCCAGCAGCCAAGCCGCACTAGCGGGAGGGCCCAGAAACATTCAGTACTTC. Protein: CASSQAALAGGPRNIQYF.

The V gene is TRBV6-5, the J gene TRBJ2-1; perhaps TRBD1 as D (6 bases). V gave up 6 bases and J gave up 3 bases, with 12 bases separating them. CDR1 and CDR2 from the germline V gene are MNHEY and SVGAGI. CDR3 length: 14 residues. CDR3 in amino acids: CASRRGGNYNEQFF. The DNA for the CDR3 is TGTGCCAGCAGAAGAGGGGGTAACTACAATGAGCAGTTCTTC.

V gene TRBV6-2 or TRBV6-3 combines with J gene TRBJ1-5; 10 bases line up with TRBD1. The V gene's germline CDR1 is MNHEY and CDR2 SVGEGT. The CDR3 is 17 amino acids. V shed 6 bases, J shed 6 bases, and the junction held 14 bases outside the gene matches. The CDR3 region is CASSLTRRTGGRQPQHF. The CDR3 bases are TGTGCCAGCAGCTTAACTAGACGGACAGGGGGTCGTCAGCCCCAGCATTTT.

This chain joins TRBV29-1 and TRBJ2-1, with TRBD1 matching 11 bases. The CDR3 loop spans 16 amino acids. J gave up 9 bases and V 2 bases, and 12 bases lay outside the gene matches. In germline, CDR1 is SQVTM, CDR2 ANQGSEA. The CDR3 DNA reads as TGCAGCGTTGAAACCAATGCCGGGACAGGGGGAAGTGAGCAGTTCTTC. Residues: CSVETNAGTGGSEQFF.

This chain links TRBV27 with TRBJ2-7, with D possibly called TRBD1 or TRBD2 (5 bases each). Trimming took off 5 bases at V and 2 bases at J, with 22 bases between the two ends. The CDR3 is 17 residues long. CDR1 MNHEY and CDR2 SMNVEV come from the germline V gene (reference sequence). CDR3 region: CASSPRTGTIPPYEQYF. The CDR3 DNA follows: TGTGCCAGCAGTCCCAGGACGGGGACCATACCACCCTACGAGCAGTACTTC.

The chain has TRBV24-1 and TRBJ2-5; D ambiguous. The germline V gene encodes CDR1 KGHDR and CDR2 SFDVKD. This CDR3 comprises 15 residues. V was pared by 1 base and J by 3 bases, with 11 bases between. The CDR3 nucleotides read TGTGCCACCAGTGATTTAGTCCCCCCGGAAGAGACCCAGTACTTC. It specifies CATSDLVPPEETQYF.

V and J are TRBV9 and TRBJ2-2; a possible D gene is TRBD1 (6 bases). The germline CDR1 and CDR2 sequences are SGDLS and YYNGEE. Deletions cut 3 bases from V and 6 bases from J, with 18 bases between. This CDR3 contains 16 residues. CDR3 in amino acids: CASSGTGTGSAGELFF. CDR3 DNA: TGTGCCAGCAGCGGAACCGGAACAGGGTCGGCCGGGGAGCTGTTTTTT.

The J gene is TRBJ1-4, the V gene TRBV18, with D possibly TRBD1 on 6 matching bases. Trimming shortened V by 1 base and J by 5 bases, and 8 bases separated the two germline ends. In germline, CDR1 is KGHSH, CDR2 LQKENI. This CDR3 comprises 14 residues. The CDR3: CASSPRQGNEKLFF. DNA of the CDR3: TGTGCCAGCTCACCACGGCAGGGGAATGAAAAACTGTTTTTT.

The CDR3 region has the DNA TGTGCCAGCAGCTTAGATCTAGGGACAGTGAACACTGAAGCTTTCTTT. Protein sequence: CASSLDLGTVNTEAFF. V and J are TRBV11-2 and TRBJ1-1; 7 bases are a match to TRBD1. Looked up from germline, CDR1 is SGHAT and CDR2 is FQNNGV. Losses at the gene ends were 0 bases for V and 0 bases for J; bases not matched to a gene: 4. CDR3 length: 16 amino acids.

The chain carries TRBV24-1 and TRBJ2-1; TRBD2 matches at 9 bases. Trimming cost V 6 bases and J 1 base; bases outside gene matches: 3. Germline V gene data show CDR1 as KGHDR and CDR2 as SFDVKD. The CDR3 is made up of 15 amino acids. For the CDR3, the DNA is TGTGCCACCAGTTCGGCGGGAGGGTCCTACAATGAGCAGTTCTTC. Translation: CATSSAGGSYNEQFF.

The V and J genes are TRBV5-4 and TRBJ1-1; weak D call: TRBD1 (5 bases). Germline V CDR1 and CDR2: SGHNT, YYREEE (reference sequence). V dropped 4 bases and J dropped 3 bases, with 13 bases sitting between them. The CDR3 totals 14 residues. DNA for the CDR3: TGTGCCAGCAGCGTGGGAGCGGGGGACACTGAAGCTTTCTTT. Amino acid sequence: CASSVGAGDTEAFF.

The chain couples TRBV2 to TRBJ2-7, with a weak D call TRBD1 (6 bases). The CDR3 totals 13 residues. Per germline, CDR1 SNHLY and CDR2 FYNNEI. V dropped 3 bases and J dropped 4 bases, with 10 bases sitting between them. CDR3 coding DNA: TGTGCCAGCAGTGACACGGACAGTTACGAGCAGTACTTC. Encoded protein: CASSDTDSYEQYF.

The V and J genes are TRBV28 and TRBJ1-3; no firm D call. With 3 bases removed from V and 0 bases from J, the gap between germline ends came to 9 bases. The CDR3 has 15 amino acids. Germline CDR1 and CDR2: MDHEN and SYDVKM. For the CDR3, the DNA is TGTGCCAGCAGTTTGTTAAGCCGCTCTGGAAACACCATATATTTT. This encodes CASSLLSRSGNTIYF.

The rearrangement uses TRBV6-5 and TRBJ1-4; maybe TRBD1 (5 bases). From germline, CDR1 is MNHEY and CDR2 SVGAGI. Trimming removed 6 bases at V and 0 bases at J, with 8 bases between. The CDR3 has 14 amino acids. The CDR3 nucleotides are TGTGCCAGCAGCCAGACAGCAACTAATGAAAAACTGTTTTTT. Protein: CASSQTATNEKLFF.

The chain carries TRBV28 and TRBJ2-2; D tentatively fits TRBD1 or TRBD2 (5 bases each). The CDR3 is 13 amino acids. V was shortened by 6 bases and J by 6 bases, with 11 bases between the two germline ends. Germline-derived CDR1 and CDR2 are MDHEN and SYDVKM. CDR3 protein: CASRAGTAGELFF. The CDR3 DNA follows: TGTGCCAGCAGGGCAGGGACGGCCGGGGAGCTGTTTTTT.